This TCR beta chain is from a study of blood T cell repertoires in COVID-19. As for the study in general: The origin of the acute and convalescent COVID-19 samples was the United States, Italy and Spain.

Original processing notes: Amplification from reference gene primers served as the basis for estimated nucleated cell counts. The repertoire was sequenced with immunoSEQ multiplex PCR; TCRdb's copy has only in-frame clones and lacks some. Clone size and V and J calls were adopted from that table, with D and trimming inferred from the DNA. The sample consists of about 140,000 clones, over 75% of them appearing once. Trimming removed 2 bases from V and 5 bases from J, with 10 bases in between. Germline loops: CDR1 SGHRS, CDR2 YFSETQ. The CDR3 runs to 14 residues. Across about two dozen US areas, participants ranged in age from about 18 to 90 years.

The chain combines TRBV5-1 with TRBJ2-2; D might be TRBD2 (7 bases). The sample comprised PBMCs or T cells enriched from blood (not recorded which). The receptor was isolated from a woman in her forties or fifties who had recovered from COVID-19. Here the CDR3 reads CASSFAGATGELFF. The DNA for the CDR3 is TGCGCCAGCAGCTTTGCGGGGGCAACCGGGGAGCTGTTTTTT.